Listed here is a single T cell receptor beta chain. This clonotype was picked up many times. No antigen is known for it. Per-base qualities were not stored, and no clone one base away is much larger. The CDR1 and CDR2 encoded by the germline V gene are MNHEY and SVGAGI. Trimming costs V 6 bases and J 1 base, and their ends lie 16 bases apart. From cysteine to phenylalanine, the CDR3 is 15 amino acids long. Kept here is only the CDR3 DNA, which spans 45 bases and is read in frame from base 1. Receptor amplification or capture employed RACE. Sequencing relied on a NextSeq 500. During library preparation, unique molecular identifiers were attached to individual cDNA molecules so that TCRs could be counted quantitatively and reproducibly. From each blood RNA sample, both TCR alpha and TCR beta chains were sequenced. The published analysis was carried out like this. Samples had a median of 95,638 TCRs, with a range from roughly 23,224 to 700,000. The Decombinator software suite was used to annotate V, J and CDR3 in the TCR reads. For PS versus PT1 abundance plots, all samples were subsampled to the same number of TCRs (28,000). TCRs were defined as expanded if absent before sensitization and observed at least eight times at the 2-week time point. TCRdb cleaned the public reads at Q25 with fastp, built clones with MiXCR and kept in-frame beta chains. Records with the same CDR3 protein are collapsed into one entry carrying the most frequent genes and DNA. The V and J calls and clone size come from TCRdb's table, not from the authors' own analysis. This sample gives approximately 80,000 distinct CDR3 sequences in total; 13% of them show up just once. Of the sample, approximately 6% is held by the ten largest clones.

These data belong to a study of human T cells and chemical hapten exposure (dated by TCRdb to about 2021). For context, the study as a whole: For sensitization, 2% DPC in acetone was applied to a roughly 2 cm by roughly 2 cm area of upper inner arm skin. Throughout the study period of roughly 24 weeks, patients also received therapeutic DPC doses to the scalp every week. The mostly female patient cohort included alopecia areata with under or over 50% scalp involvement, alopecia totalis and alopecia universalis. Twenty-nine alopecia patients provided blood for TCR sequencing at one to four time points (pre-sensitization, 2, 6 and 24 weeks). Blood was sampled from patients pre-sensitization (week 0) and at 2, 6 and about 24 weeks after DPC sensitization. Patch testing was done on the upper back using Finn chambers containing 0.01% DPC, and results were scored after 6 days according to International Contact Dermatitis Research Group standards. Libraries were pooled for sequencing, and per-sample TCR yields varied mainly because of small differences in library volumes within the pool. The study tracked peripheral blood TCR repertoire changes in vivo during primary and secondary sensitization to the hapten diphenylcyclopropenone (DPC) in alopecia patients.

The label giving this sample's time point can be read as: patch test 3, about 24 weeks after DPC sensitization. The sample's treatment or condition label is to be understood as: therapeutic diphenylcyclopropenone sensitization with weekly scalp DPC. Blood at each patch-test visit was drawn before the patch test was applied. Patients were eligible if aged 18 to 70, diagnosed with alopecia and judged suitable for DPC therapy, and pregnant patients were excluded. Unfractionated whole blood was collected in Tempus Blood RNA tubes, and total RNA was extracted from that blood. Study-wide conclusions, independent of this receptor: The number of TCRs above 1 in 1000 frequency did not change with DPC sensitization; there was no evidence of global repertoire structure alterations. Significantly more large CDR3 similarity clusters were formed by expanded TCRs than by pre-sensitization or healthy control sets, consistent with antigen-driven responses. Patch test score correlated positively with the number of PT1 expanded TCRs, reaching significance at thresholds 8, 16 and 32 but not at 4. After repeated subsampling, the strength of the expansion versus patch-test correlation and the threshold at which it became significant changed. All patients had alopecia, a presumed autoimmune disease, so their immune response might differ from that of healthy individuals.

This TCR derives from a woman aged 45-65 years with alopecia areata. Some clones in this sample may be carry-over from other donors' samples. Material: whole blood, obtained in connection with sensitization to the hapten diphenylcyclopropenone (DPC). Recombination joined TRBV6-5 with TRBJ2-7, with a tentative D gene TRBD1 over 6 matching bases. The CDR3 in this case is CASRPVFGTSYEQYF. The nucleotides read TGTGCCAGCAGGCCGGTGTTCGGGACATCCTACGAGCAGTACTTC.